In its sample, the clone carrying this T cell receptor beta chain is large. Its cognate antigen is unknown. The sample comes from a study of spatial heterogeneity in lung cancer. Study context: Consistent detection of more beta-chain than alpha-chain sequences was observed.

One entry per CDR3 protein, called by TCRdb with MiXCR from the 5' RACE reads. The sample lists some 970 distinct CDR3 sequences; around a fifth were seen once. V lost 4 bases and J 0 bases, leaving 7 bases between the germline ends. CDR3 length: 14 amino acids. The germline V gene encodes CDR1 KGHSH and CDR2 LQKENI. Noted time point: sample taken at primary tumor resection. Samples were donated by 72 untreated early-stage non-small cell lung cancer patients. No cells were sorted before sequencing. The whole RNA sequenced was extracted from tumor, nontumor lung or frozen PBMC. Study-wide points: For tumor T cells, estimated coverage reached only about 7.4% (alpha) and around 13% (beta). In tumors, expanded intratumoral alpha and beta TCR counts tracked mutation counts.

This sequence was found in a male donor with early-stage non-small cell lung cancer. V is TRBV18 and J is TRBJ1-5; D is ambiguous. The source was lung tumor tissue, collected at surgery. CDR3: CASSRTDSNQPQHF. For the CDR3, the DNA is TGTGCCAGCTCACGGACGGATAGCAATCAGCCCCAGCATTTT.